Given below is one T cell receptor beta chain in context. This sample is part of a study of blood T cell repertoires in COVID-19. Across the whole study: Samples came from the United States, Italy and Spain, spanning acute and convalescent COVID-19. Nucleic acid was either cDNA or gDNA, and it came from T cells, B-cell-depleted T cells, or PBMCs.

Everyone who took part was about 18 to 90 years old, and they came from about 25 US areas. Two consecutive negative NP/OP PCR tests, clearance, or resolved symptoms defined Cohort 3 recovery. The repertoire was sequenced with immunoSEQ multiplex PCR; TCRdb's copy has only in-frame clones and lacks some. The data hold some 260,000 clones, with around 88% observed a single time. This CDR3 is built from 13 residues. The V and J ends lost 1 base and 6 bases respectively, with 9 bases between them. In germline, CDR1 is MNHNS, CDR2 SASEGT. J is TRBJ1-2 and V is TRBV6-1, with D perhaps TRBD1 (5 bases). The TCR sequence derives from a man in his forties or fifties who had recovered from COVID-19. Sequencing input: PBMCs or T cells enriched from blood (not recorded which). This CDR3 is CASSEEAGNGYTF. CDR3 sequence (DNA): TGTGCCAGCAGTGAAGAGGCAGGGAATGGCTACACCTTC.